These T cell receptor beta chains were read from a single sample in a study of blood T cell repertoires in COVID-19. Using immunoSEQ multiplex PCR, the repertoire was profiled, and TCRdb retains in-frame clones only, with some absent. This sample has 15,000 or so clones, with just over 85% found just once. The sequenced material came from peripheral blood. The receptor set was obtained from a human donor in a cohort sampled during active COVID-19. Both conserved end residues are part of each CDR3. Fields, in order: CDR3 protein, CDR3 DNA, J gene, clone size, D gene, CDR3 length, V gene. The D gene is left open where the match is weak. Size is stated for part of the rows, as once, few or many counts, or as a class when the clone is expanded.

CDR3aa: CASSPNPSAAGELFF
CDR3nt: TGTGCCAGCTCACCCAACCCCTCGGCGGCTGGGGAGCTGTTTTTT
j_gene: TRBJ2-2
abundance: few
d_gene: NA
len: 15
v_gene: TRBV18

CDR3aa: CASSLTTGSNTEAFF
CDR3nt: TGTGCCAGCAGCTTAACGACAGGGTCAAACACTGAAGCTTTCTTT
j_gene: TRBJ1-1
abundance: NA
d_gene: TRBD1
len: 15
v_gene: TRBV7-6

CDR3aa: CASSLIGGEVFF
CDR3nt: TGTGCCAGCAGTCTCATAGGGGGGGAGGTCTTCTTT
j_gene: TRBJ1-1
abundance: NA
d_gene: NA
len: 12
v_gene: TRBV7-6

CDR3aa: CANHFYRQETQYF
CDR3nt: TGTGCCAACCATTTCTACCGGCAAGAGACCCAGTACTTC
j_gene: TRBJ2-5
abundance: NA
d_gene: NA
len: 13
v_gene: TRBV19

CDR3aa: CASSKLGREARELFF
CDR3nt: TGTGCCAGTAGTAAACTAGGACGGGAAGCGCGGGAGCTGTTTTTT
j_gene: TRBJ2-2
abundance: NA
d_gene: NA
len: 15
v_gene: TRBV19

CDR3aa: CASSLTSTTNEKLFF
CDR3nt: TGTGCCAGCAGCTTGACATCTACAACTAATGAAAAACTGTTTTTT
j_gene: TRBJ1-4
abundance: NA
d_gene: NA
len: 15
v_gene: TRBV7-9

CDR3aa: CASSYRQIQETQYF
CDR3nt: TGTGCCAGCAGTTATCGACAGATTCAAGAGACCCAGTACTTC
j_gene: TRBJ2-5
abundance: NA
d_gene: NA
len: 14
v_gene: TRBV27

CDR3aa: CASKQAGNTIYF
CDR3nt: TGTGCCAGCAAGCAAGCTGGAAACACCATATATTTT
j_gene: TRBJ1-3
abundance: NA
d_gene: NA
len: 12
v_gene: TRBV2

CDR3aa: CASSSPSEKLFF
CDR3nt: TGTGCCAGCAGCTCCCCCTCCGAAAAACTGTTTTTT
j_gene: TRBJ1-4
abundance: NA
d_gene: NA
len: 12
v_gene: TRBV7-9

CDR3aa: CASSFGLAYNAAQYF
CDR3nt: TGTGCCAGCAGTTTTGGACTAGCGTACAACGCGGCCCAGTACTTC
j_gene: TRBJ2-5
abundance: NA
d_gene: TRBD2
len: 15
v_gene: TRBV5-8

CDR3aa: CASSPGQGRSGYTF
CDR3nt: TGCGCCAGCAGCCCCGGACAGGGAAGGAGTGGCTACACCTTC
j_gene: TRBJ1-2
abundance: NA
d_gene: TRBD1
len: 14
v_gene: TRBV5-1

CDR3aa: CASSKGLAGVEELFF
CDR3nt: TGTGCCAGCAGCAAGGGACTAGCGGGAGTAGAGGAGCTGTTTTTT
j_gene: TRBJ2-2
abundance: once
d_gene: TRBD2
len: 15
v_gene: TRBV13

CDR3aa: CASSSSRDRVYTEAFF
CDR3nt: TGTGCCAGCAGCTCTTCTAGGGACAGGGTTTACACTGAAGCTTTCTTT
j_gene: TRBJ1-1
abundance: NA
d_gene: TRBD1
len: 16
v_gene: TRBV5-5

CDR3aa: CASSWGERTVRPEAFF
CDR3nt: TGTGCCAGCAGCTGGGGCGAACGCACGGTGAGACCTGAAGCTTTCTTT
j_gene: TRBJ1-1
abundance: NA
d_gene: NA
len: 16
v_gene: TRBV7-8

CDR3aa: CASSLGDYATGELFF
CDR3nt: TGTGCCAGCAGCTTGGGGGACTACGCCACCGGGGAGCTGTTTTTT
j_gene: TRBJ2-2
abundance: NA
d_gene: TRBD2
len: 15
v_gene: TRBV5-4

CDR3aa: CASSLAGVEGELFF
CDR3nt: TGTGCCAGCAGCCTAGCGGGAGTAGAAGGGGAGCTGTTTTTT
j_gene: TRBJ2-2
abundance: NA
d_gene: TRBD2
len: 14
v_gene: TRBV7-3

CDR3aa: CASRLTLGYEQYF
CDR3nt: TGTGCCAGCAGGCTTACCCTAGGCTACGAGCAGTACTTC
j_gene: TRBJ2-7
abundance: NA
d_gene: NA
len: 13
v_gene: TRBV6-5

CDR3aa: CASTRDTDMNTEAFF
CDR3nt: TGTGCCAGTACCCGGGACACTGACATGAACACTGAAGCTTTCTTT
j_gene: TRBJ1-1
abundance: NA
d_gene: NA
len: 15
v_gene: TRBV19

CDR3aa: CASRGGGAIDTEAFF
CDR3nt: TGTGCCAGCAGGGGCGGGGGCGCGATTGACACTGAAGCTTTCTTT
j_gene: TRBJ1-1
abundance: NA
d_gene: NA
len: 15
v_gene: TRBV6-5

CDR3aa: CASSADRAGREQYF
CDR3nt: TGTGCCAGCAGTGCGGACAGGGCTGGGCGTGAGCAGTACTTC
j_gene: TRBJ2-7
abundance: NA
d_gene: TRBD1
len: 14
v_gene: TRBV28

CDR3aa: CAWSRGSRYEQYF
CDR3nt: TGTGCCTGGAGCAGAGGCAGTCGCTACGAGCAGTACTTC
j_gene: TRBJ2-7
abundance: few
d_gene: NA
len: 13
v_gene: TRBV30

CDR3aa: CASSETGRYTF
CDR3nt: TGTGCCAGCAGTGAGACGGGTCGCTACACCTTC
j_gene: TRBJ1-2
abundance: NA
d_gene: NA
len: 11
v_gene: TRBV2

CDR3aa: CASSMGAGKLFF
CDR3nt: TGTGCCAGTAGTATGGGGGCCGGGAAGCTGTTTTTT
j_gene: TRBJ2-2
abundance: NA
d_gene: NA
len: 12
v_gene: TRBV19

CDR3aa: CASSLEGWLGGMNSPLHF
CDR3nt: TGTGCCAGCAGCTTGGAGGGGTGGTTGGGGGGAATGAATTCACCCCTCCACTTT
j_gene: TRBJ1-6
abundance: NA
d_gene: NA
len: 18
v_gene: TRBV7-6

CDR3aa: CASSLGGPEAKNIQYF
CDR3nt: TGTGCCAGCAGCTTAGGTGGGCCAGAAGCCAAAAACATTCAGTACTTC
j_gene: TRBJ2-4
abundance: NA
d_gene: NA
len: 16
v_gene: TRBV7-9

CDR3aa: CASSEGGVRVRYEQYF
CDR3nt: TGTGCCAGCAGTGAAGGCGGAGTCAGGGTGAGATACGAGCAGTACTTC
j_gene: TRBJ2-7
abundance: NA
d_gene: NA
len: 16
v_gene: TRBV2

CDR3aa: CASNSLGRGRDQPQHF
CDR3nt: TGTGCCAGCAACTCCCTCGGAAGGGGAAGGGATCAGCCCCAGCATTTT
j_gene: TRBJ1-5
abundance: few
d_gene: NA
len: 16
v_gene: TRBV6-6

CDR3aa: CASSSGEGTDTQYF
CDR3nt: TGTGCCAGCAGCTCCGGTGAGGGCACAGATACGCAGTATTTT
j_gene: TRBJ2-3
abundance: NA
d_gene: NA
len: 14
v_gene: TRBV11-3

CDR3aa: CASKMSAGEGDTQYF
CDR3nt: TGTGCCAGCAAGATGTCCGCGGGAGAGGGGGATACGCAGTATTTT
j_gene: TRBJ2-3
abundance: NA
d_gene: TRBD2
len: 15
v_gene: TRBV9

CDR3aa: CASSLRLAGFNEQFF
CDR3nt: TGTGCCAGCAGCCTCAGACTAGCGGGGTTCAATGAGCAGTTCTTC
j_gene: TRBJ2-1
abundance: NA
d_gene: TRBD2
len: 15
v_gene: TRBV7-3

CDR3aa: CASSQLTGTGEDYGYTF
CDR3nt: TGCGCCAGCAGCCAGTTGACCGGGACAGGGGAGGACTATGGCTACACCTTC
j_gene: TRBJ1-2
abundance: once
d_gene: TRBD1
len: 17
v_gene: TRBV4-3

CDR3aa: CASSRRGNEQYF
CDR3nt: TGTGCCAGCAGTCGCCGAGGGAACGAGCAGTACTTC
j_gene: TRBJ2-7
abundance: few
d_gene: NA
len: 12
v_gene: TRBV6-2/TRBV6-3

CDR3aa: CASIERGFGNQPQHF
CDR3nt: TGTGCCAGCATCGAAAGGGGGTTTGGAAATCAGCCCCAGCATTTT
j_gene: TRBJ1-5
abundance: NA
d_gene: NA
len: 15
v_gene: TRBV6-5

CDR3aa: CASGLASGGVNSPLHF
CDR3nt: TGTGCTAGTGGTTTGGCCTCAGGGGGCGTAAATTCACCCCTCCACTTT
j_gene: TRBJ1-6
abundance: few
d_gene: TRBD1
len: 16
v_gene: TRBV12-5

CDR3aa: CASSLGSPGGRFYGYTF
CDR3nt: TGCGCCAGCAGCTTGGGCTCCCCTGGGGGCAGATTCTATGGCTACACCTTC
j_gene: TRBJ1-2
abundance: NA
d_gene: NA
len: 17
v_gene: TRBV5-1

CDR3aa: CASSSLRLPETQYF
CDR3nt: TGTGCCAGCAGTTCCCTGCGGCTTCCGGAGACCCAGTACTTC
j_gene: TRBJ2-5
abundance: NA
d_gene: NA
len: 14
v_gene: TRBV5-4

CDR3aa: CASSPPDRGRTNEKLFF
CDR3nt: TGCGCCAGCAGCCCACCGGACAGGGGGCGGACTAATGAAAAACTGTTTTTT
j_gene: TRBJ1-4
abundance: NA
d_gene: TRBD1
len: 17
v_gene: TRBV4-1